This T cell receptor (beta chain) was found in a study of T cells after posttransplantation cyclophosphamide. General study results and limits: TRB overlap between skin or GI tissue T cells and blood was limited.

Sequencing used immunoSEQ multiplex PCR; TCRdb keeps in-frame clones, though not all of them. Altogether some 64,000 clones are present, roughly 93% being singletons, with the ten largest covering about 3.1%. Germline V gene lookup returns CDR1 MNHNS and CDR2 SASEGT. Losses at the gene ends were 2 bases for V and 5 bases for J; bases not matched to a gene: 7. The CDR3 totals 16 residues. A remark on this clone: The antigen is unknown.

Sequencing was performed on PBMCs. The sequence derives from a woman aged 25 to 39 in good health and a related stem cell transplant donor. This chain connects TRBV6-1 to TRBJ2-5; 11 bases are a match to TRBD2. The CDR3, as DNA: TGTGCCAGCAGTGAAACCCTAGCGGGGGGCCGGGAGACCCAGTACTTC. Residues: CASSETLAGGRETQYF.